This T cell receptor beta chain is from a study of control samples from healthy donors and cancer patients. Profiling relied on immunoSEQ multiplex PCR, and the TCRdb table lists in-frame clones only, not all of them. The sample includes 200,000 to 250,000 clones, 90% to 95% of them seen just once. The V and J ends lost 4 bases and 0 bases respectively, with 8 bases between them. This CDR3 region has 15 residues. Germline values: CDR1 SGDLS, CDR2 YYNGEE. The receptor's source is a man aged 45-65 years in good health. V usage is TRBV9 and J usage is TRBJ2-6; no definite D call. The sequenced material came from blood. Written as DNA, the CDR3 is TGTGCCAGCAGCCTAGAGAACTCTGGGGCCAACGTCCTGACTTTC. Its translation: CASSLENSGANVLTF.